This T cell receptor (beta chain) emerged from a study of OX40 agonist ivuxolimab in advanced cancers. As regards this clone: The target antigen is unknown.

Trimming removed 3 bases at V and 4 bases at J, with 15 bases between. The CDR3 sequence is 16 residues long. Germline V gene sequence: CDR1 KGHSH, CDR2 LQKENI. General observations from the study: The expanded peripheral T cells' antigen specificity was not determined. Among T cells, CD8+ cells averaged more expanded clones than CD4+ cells.

The table came from immunoSEQ multiplex PCR; TCRdb's copy has only in-frame clones and leaves some out. The sample lists roughly 68,000 clones, around 83% seen once, with more than 1.4% in the top ten. This TCR was recovered from an adult with an advanced solid tumor such as melanoma, head and neck, liver or kidney cancer. The starting material was CD4+ or CD8+ T cells sorted from blood, obtained in a trial of the OX40 agonist ivuxolimab. V gene TRBV18 combines with J gene TRBJ2-2; D tentatively reads TRBD1 or TRBD2 (5 bases each). The CDR3 DNA follows: TGTGCCAGCTCACCGCCGGGGCCTATGGTCACCGGGGAGCTGTTTTTT. Its translation is CASSPPGPMVTGELFF.